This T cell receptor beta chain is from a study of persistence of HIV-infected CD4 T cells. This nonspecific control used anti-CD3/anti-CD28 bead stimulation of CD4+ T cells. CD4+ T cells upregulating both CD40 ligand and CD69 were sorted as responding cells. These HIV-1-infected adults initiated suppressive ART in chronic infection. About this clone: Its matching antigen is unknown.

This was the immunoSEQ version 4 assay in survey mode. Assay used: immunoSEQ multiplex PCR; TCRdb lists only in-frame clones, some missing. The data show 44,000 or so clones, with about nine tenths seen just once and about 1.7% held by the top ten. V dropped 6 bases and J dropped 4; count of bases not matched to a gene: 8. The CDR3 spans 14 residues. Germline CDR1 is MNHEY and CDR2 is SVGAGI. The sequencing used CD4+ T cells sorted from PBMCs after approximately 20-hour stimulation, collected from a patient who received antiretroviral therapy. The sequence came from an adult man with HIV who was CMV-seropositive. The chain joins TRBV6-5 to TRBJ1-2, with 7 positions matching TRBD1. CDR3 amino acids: CASRSTGLAYGYTF. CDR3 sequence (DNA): TGTGCCAGCAGATCGACAGGGCTCGCCTATGGCTACACCTTC.